This TCR beta chain was profiled in a study of response to subunit inactivated influenza vaccine. MiXCR, run by TCRdb on the RT-PCR reads, gives a single entry per CDR3 protein. In the table there are around 580,000 distinct CDR3 sequences, 12% to 15% of which are singletons. The V gene's germline CDR1 is MNHNY and CDR2 SVGAGI (reference sequence). Deletions cut 5 bases from V and 4 bases from J, with 10 bases between. The CDR3 loop spans 13 amino acids. A word on this clonotype: What it recognizes is unknown.

Findings of the study overall: The authors suggested that few new T cells are recruited per seasonal influenza vaccination.

The TCR comes from a man aged 45-60 years who received an inactivated influenza vaccine. This sequence joins TRBV6-6 and TRBJ2-3; D unresolved. Sample: PBMCs from blood, taken approximately 13 days after vaccination. The CDR3 DNA is TGTGCCAGCAGTAAAGGACGATCAGATACGCAGTATTTT. Translated, it gives CASSKGRSDTQYF.